The table lists the clone carrying this T cell receptor (beta chain) with a few counts. Antigen: not known. TCRdb redid the calling of the reads with MiXCR, one entry per CDR3 protein. The table records some 160,000 distinct CDR3 sequences, roughly 18% of them present only once. V lost 2 bases and J 1 base, leaving 12 bases between the germline ends. The germline V gene encodes CDR1 DFQATT and CDR2 SNEGSKA (reference sequence). There are 14 residues in the CDR3. The data were obtained in a study of T cell repertoires in cytomegalovirus infection. Study-wide context: Matching HLA type and CMV infection were both indicated by public TCR beta signatures. Study observations and caveats: Of the TCR beta families, the public ones yielded a cumulative frequency that identified carriers of CMV plus the relevant HLA. It was HLA-C-restricted CMV-specific TCR beta clonotypes that dominated the response ex vivo.

The sample comprised CD8+ T cells from PBMCs. The clonotype originates from a human donor in good health (CMV status not recorded). Some clones in this sample may be carry-over from other donors' samples. The genes are TRBV20-1 and TRBJ2-7, with a possible D match to TRBD2 (6 bases). This CDR3 is CSARSPGVSYEQYF. In nucleotides, the CDR3 is TGCAGTGCTAGATCACCGGGAGTTTCCTACGAGCAGTACTTC.